This is a list of T cell receptor beta chains from one sample in a study of blood T cell repertoires in COVID-19. Clones were sequenced by immunoSEQ multiplex PCR, and TCRdb holds only the in-frame ones, with some missing. This table has approximately 150,000 clones, roughly 87% appearing once. Sequencing input: peripheral blood. These receptors were obtained from a human donor in a cohort sampled during active COVID-19. The CDR3 runs from the conserved cysteine through the conserved F or W. Each record gives: V gene, D gene, clone size, J gene, CDR3 DNA, CDR3 protein. The D gene is left open where the match is weak. Clone size, where shown, is once, few, many, or a class for clones that have expanded.

V gene: TRBV27
D gene: NA
clone size: NA
J gene: TRBJ2-2
CDR3 DNA: TGTGCCAGCAGCGCGATAGTACAGACCGGGGAGCTGTTTTTT
CDR3 protein: CASSAIVQTGELFF

V gene: TRBV7-6
D gene: NA
clone size: NA
J gene: TRBJ2-3
CDR3 DNA: TGTGCCAGCAGCTTAGTCGGCGGGCACACAGATACGCAGTATTTT
CDR3 protein: CASSLVGGHTDTQYF

V gene: TRBV30
D gene: NA
clone size: NA
J gene: TRBJ2-5
CDR3 DNA: TGTGCCTGGAGTGGACCCTCGGGGACCCAGTACTTC
CDR3 protein: CAWSGPSGTQYF

V gene: TRBV5-4
D gene: TRBD1
clone size: NA
J gene: TRBJ1-2
CDR3 DNA: TGTGCCAGCAGCTCTTGGACAGGGAATGGCTACACCTTC
CDR3 protein: CASSSWTGNGYTF

V gene: TRBV11-1
D gene: TRBD1
clone size: NA
J gene: TRBJ2-5
CDR3 DNA: TGTGCCAGCAGCTTAGCCCCCCCCGGAACAGGGGGAGAGACCCAGTACTTC
CDR3 protein: CASSLAPPGTGGETQYF

V gene: TRBV4-3
D gene: NA
clone size: NA
J gene: TRBJ1-4
CDR3 DNA: TGCGCCAGCAGCCAAGATTTAGGAACAGGGTCGTCTAATGAAAAACTGTTTTTT
CDR3 protein: CASSQDLGTGSSNEKLFF

V gene: TRBV29-1
D gene: NA
clone size: NA
J gene: TRBJ1-1
CDR3 DNA: TGCAGCGCCGGAACAGGCAGGAACACTGAAGCTTTCTTT
CDR3 protein: CSAGTGRNTEAFF

V gene: TRBV2
D gene: NA
clone size: NA
J gene: TRBJ1-1
CDR3 DNA: TGTGCCAGCAGTGGGATGACCGGGTATACTGAAGCTTTCTTT
CDR3 protein: CASSGMTGYTEAFF

V gene: TRBV24-1
D gene: TRBD2
clone size: once
J gene: TRBJ2-5
CDR3 DNA: TGTGCCACCAGTGATCCGCGGGGGGCCGGGGAGACCCAGTACTTC
CDR3 protein: CATSDPRGAGETQYF

V gene: TRBV5-6
D gene: TRBD1
clone size: NA
J gene: TRBJ1-2
CDR3 DNA: TGTGCCAGCAGTTTTCCGGGACAGAGCTATGGCTACACCTTC
CDR3 protein: CASSFPGQSYGYTF

V gene: TRBV6-6
D gene: TRBD1
clone size: NA
J gene: TRBJ2-5
CDR3 DNA: TGTGCCAGCAGCCCTAACAGGGGCAGGGGGGAGACCCAGTACTTC
CDR3 protein: CASSPNRGRGETQYF

V gene: TRBV4-3
D gene: TRBD1
clone size: NA
J gene: TRBJ1-2
CDR3 DNA: TGCGCCAGCAGCCAAGATATAGCGACAGGGATGGGCTATGGCTACACCTTC
CDR3 protein: CASSQDIATGMGYGYTF

V gene: TRBV19
D gene: TRBD2
clone size: NA
J gene: TRBJ2-3
CDR3 DNA: TGTGCCAGTAGTATGTTTAGCGGGGGGGCTAATACGCAGTATTTT
CDR3 protein: CASSMFSGGANTQYF

V gene: TRBV9
D gene: TRBD1
clone size: NA
J gene: TRBJ2-3
CDR3 DNA: TGTGCCAGCAGCGTAGACACAGGGGTAGCCATGCAGTATTTT
CDR3 protein: CASSVDTGVAMQYF

V gene: TRBV4-2
D gene: NA
clone size: NA
J gene: TRBJ1-1
CDR3 DNA: TGTGCCAGCAGACAGCTGAACACTGAAGCTTTCTTT
CDR3 protein: CASRQLNTEAFF

V gene: TRBV4-1
D gene: TRBD2
clone size: NA
J gene: TRBJ2-5
CDR3 DNA: TGCGCCAGCAGCCTCGGAACTGGGGAGGGTAAAGAGACCCAGTACTTC
CDR3 protein: CASSLGTGEGKETQYF

V gene: TRBV7-2
D gene: TRBD2
clone size: NA
J gene: TRBJ2-3
CDR3 DNA: TGTGCCAGCAGCCAAAGACTAGCGGGGGGGTTAGATACGCAGTATTTT
CDR3 protein: CASSQRLAGGLDTQYF

V gene: TRBV5-1
D gene: TRBD1
clone size: NA
J gene: TRBJ1-2
CDR3 DNA: TGCGCCAGCAGCACCGGGACAGGGTTTAGAGGCTACACCTTC
CDR3 protein: CASSTGTGFRGYTF

V gene: TRBV3-1/TRBV3-2
D gene: NA
clone size: NA
J gene: TRBJ2-5
CDR3 DNA: TGTGCCAGCAGCCAGTCCCAGGGGAGAGAGACCCAGTACTTC
CDR3 protein: CASSQSQGRETQYF

V gene: TRBV7-9
D gene: NA
clone size: NA
J gene: TRBJ1-1
CDR3 DNA: TGTGCCAGCAGCCCGGCGGGGAACACTGAAGCTTTCTTT
CDR3 protein: CASSPAGNTEAFF

V gene: TRBV11-3
D gene: NA
clone size: NA
J gene: TRBJ1-5
CDR3 DNA: TGTGCCAGCAGCTTAGAGTGCCGGGACACGGATTTCTGGCAGCCCCAGCATTTT
CDR3 protein: CASSLECRDTDFWQPQHF